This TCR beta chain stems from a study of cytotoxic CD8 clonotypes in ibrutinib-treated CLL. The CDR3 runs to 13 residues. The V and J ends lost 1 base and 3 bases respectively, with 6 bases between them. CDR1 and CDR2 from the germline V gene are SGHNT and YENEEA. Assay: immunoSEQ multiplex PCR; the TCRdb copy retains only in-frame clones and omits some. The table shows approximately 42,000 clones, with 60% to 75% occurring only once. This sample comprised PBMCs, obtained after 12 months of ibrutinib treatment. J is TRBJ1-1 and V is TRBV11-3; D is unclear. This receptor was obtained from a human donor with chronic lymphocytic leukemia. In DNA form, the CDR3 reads TGTGCCAGCAGCTTAGGGTGGGACACTGAAGCTTTCTTT. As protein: CASSLGWDTEAFF.